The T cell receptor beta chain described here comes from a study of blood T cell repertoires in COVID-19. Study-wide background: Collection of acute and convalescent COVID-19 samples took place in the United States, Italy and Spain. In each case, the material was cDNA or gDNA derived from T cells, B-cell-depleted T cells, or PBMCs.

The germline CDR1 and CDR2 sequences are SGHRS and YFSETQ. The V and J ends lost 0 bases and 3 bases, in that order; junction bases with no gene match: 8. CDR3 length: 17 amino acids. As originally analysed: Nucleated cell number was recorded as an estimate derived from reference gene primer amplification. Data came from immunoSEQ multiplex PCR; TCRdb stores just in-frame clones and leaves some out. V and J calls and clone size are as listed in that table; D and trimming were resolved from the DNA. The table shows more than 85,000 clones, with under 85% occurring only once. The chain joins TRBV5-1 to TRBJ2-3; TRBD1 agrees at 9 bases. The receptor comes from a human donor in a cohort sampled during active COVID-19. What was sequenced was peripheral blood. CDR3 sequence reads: CASSLDGTGMRTDTQYF. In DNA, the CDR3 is TGCGCCAGCAGCTTGGACGGGACAGGGATGAGGACAGATACGCAGTATTTT.